This passage covers 27 T cell receptor beta chains from one sample sequenced in a study of Tregs in tolerant kidney transplant recipients (dated by TCRdb to between 2018 and 2020). Transplants used related donors with nonmyeloablative bone marrow transplantation; mixed chimerism was transient in the human trials. Receptors were amplified or captured by the immunoSEQ multiplex PCR assay. TCRdb limited this immuneACCESS table to in-frame rearrangements with V and J called. A share of clones is missing; checked studies link under half to unresolved V genes, and the rest is unexplained. The sample table shows tens of thousands of clones, and roughly 90% are seen once. The ten biggest clones cover roughly 1.5% of the sample. Here the sequenced sample was CD4+ T cells from blood (PBMCs), taken 24 months after the transplant. These receptors were obtained from a human patient who received a combined kidney and bone marrow transplant. Once a transplant has taken place, some T cells may be donor derived.

V is TRBV7-8 and J is TRBJ2-7; unclear D gene. Germline values: CDR1 SGHVS, CDR2 FQNEAQ. V was clipped by 5 bases and J by 4 bases, with 9 bases between them. This CDR3 comprises 12 residues. In DNA, the CDR3 is TGTGCCAGCAGCCCTCTAGTATACGAGCAGTACTTC. This gives the protein CASSPLVYEQYF. The variable domain in full, with the rest retrieved from reference TRBV7-8 and TRBJ2-7, is GAGVSQSPRYKVAKRGQDVALRCDPISGHVSLFWYQQALGQGPEFLTYFQNEAQLDKSGLPSDRFFAERPEGSVSTLKIQRTQQEDSAVYLCASSPLVYEQYFGPGTRLTVT.

This clone was seen once. The chain combines TRBV7-8 with TRBJ2-3, with a tentative D call TRBD2 (6 bases). Germline CDR1 and CDR2: SGHVS and FQNEAQ. The CDR3 sequence is 13 residues long. The germline V and J ends were trimmed by 5 bases and 3 bases, with 9 bases remaining between them. In DNA, the CDR3 is TGTGCCAGCAGCCAGGGACTTACAGATACGCAGTATTTT. Protein product: CASSQGLTDTQYF.

The chain recombines TRBV10-1 with TRBJ2-7, with 12 bases lining up with TRBD2. J was trimmed by 4 bases and V by 6 bases; bases with no gene match: 10. CDR3 length equals 16 residues. Germline CDR1 reads WNHNN; CDR2 reads SYGVQD (reference sequence). As DNA, the CDR3 is TGCGCCAGCAGAAAAGTCGCTAGCGGGAGGGTGTACGAGCAGTACTTC. This encodes CASRKVASGRVYEQYF.

This sequence joins TRBV27 and TRBJ1-2; TRBD1 matches 10 bases. Germline CDR1 is MNHEY and CDR2 is SMNVEV (reference sequence). V dropped 8 bases and J dropped 6; count of bases not matched to a gene: 12. The CDR3 consists of 15 residues. CDR3 sequence: CASRDRGLVGDGYTF. The CDR3 DNA follows: TGTGCCAGCCGGGACAGGGGACTGGTGGGGGATGGCTACACCTTC.

The gene calls are TRBV9 and TRBJ2-3; the D is unclear. The CDR3 runs 14 residues. The germline V gene encodes CDR1 SGDLS and CDR2 YYNGEE. V was trimmed by 2 bases and J by 4 bases, leaving 11 bases between them. CDR3 in amino acids: CASSVAFGADTQYF. The CDR3, as DNA: TGTGCCAGCAGCGTTGCCTTTGGAGCAGATACGCAGTATTTT.

The chain links TRBV5-4 to TRBJ1-6; no clear D. V gave up 3 bases and J gave up 7 bases, with 8 bases separating them. The germline gives CDR1 SGHNT, CDR2 YYREEE (reference sequence). The length of the CDR3 is 13 residues. CDR3 sequence (DNA): TGTGCCAGCAGCTCATTACGGAATTCACCCCTCCACTTT. The encoded protein is CASSSLRNSPLHF.

This clone has a single count. The chain joins TRBV20-1 to TRBJ2-1; tentatively, D is TRBD2 (5 bases). Germline V gives CDR1 DFQATT, CDR2 SNEGSKA (reference sequence). The germline V and J ends were trimmed by 2 bases and 10 bases, with 9 bases remaining between them. CDR3 length equals 11 residues. CDR3 protein: CSARLPGEQFF. The CDR3 DNA reads as TGCAGTGCTAGACTTCCGGGAGAGCAGTTCTTC.

The chain has TRBV6-5 and TRBJ1-2; a weak D match, TRBD1 (6 bases). V was clipped by 0 bases and J by 7 bases, with 15 bases between them. The CDR3 covers 15 residues. In germline, CDR1 is MNHEY, CDR2 SVGAGI. The CDR3 spells CASSYSPGGGSGYTF. The CDR3 region has the DNA TGTGCCAGCAGTTACTCCCCCGGGGGGGGCTCTGGCTACACCTTC.

The V and J genes are TRBV6-5 and TRBJ1-2; 7 nucleotides line up with TRBD1. The CDR3 covers 11 residues. The trim removed 8 bases at V and 4 bases at J, leaving 1 base unmatched. Germline CDR1 MNHEY, CDR2 SVGAGI. In DNA, the CDR3 is TGTGCCAGCGGGACAGTCTATGGCTACACCTTC. Translated: CASGTVYGYTF.

The V and J genes are TRBV5-1 and TRBJ1-4; D gene ambiguous. Germline V gives CDR1 SGHRS, CDR2 YFSETQ. Trimming shortened V by 0 bases and J by 6 bases, and 9 bases separated the two germline ends. The CDR3 is made up of 14 amino acids. This CDR3 is CASSLARRDEKLFF. The CDR3 region has the DNA TGCGCCAGCAGCTTGGCTCGGAGGGATGAAAAACTGTTTTTT.

The chain is built from TRBV10-3 and TRBJ1-3; D might be TRBD1 (6 bases). This CDR3 comprises 16 residues. The germline gives CDR1 ENHRY, CDR2 SYGVKD. V was clipped by 2 bases and J by 1 base, with 12 bases between them. DNA of the CDR3: TGTGCCATCAGTGAGCAGATACAGGGTTCTGGAAACACCATATATTTT. Encoded protein: CAISEQIQGSGNTIYF.

With regard to this clone: Different DNA sequences within this sample yield the same CDR3. This chain links TRBV5-1 with TRBJ1-1, with D perhaps matching TRBD1 (6 bases). Germline CDR1 and CDR2: SGHRS and YFSETQ. V was cut by 5 bases and J by 1 base, with 9 bases left in between. This CDR3 comprises 13 residues. This CDR3 reads CASSSQGNTEAFF. The CDR3 bases are TGCGCCAGCAGTTCACAGGGGAACACTGAAGCTTTCTTT.

The V gene is TRBV4-3, the J gene TRBJ2-7; TRBD2 agrees at 11 bases. The CDR3 consists of 14 residues. With 5 bases clipped from V and 6 bases from J, the junction kept 6 bases outside the gene matches. Germline V lookup: CDR1 LGHNA, CDR2 YSLEER. Here the CDR3 reads CASSTLAGASEQYF. CDR3 nucleotides: TGCGCCAGCAGCACACTAGCGGGAGCTTCCGAGCAGTACTTC.

The chain uses TRBV6-1 and TRBJ1-1, with 9 bases that match TRBD1. Losses at the gene ends were 8 bases for V and 2 bases for J; bases not matched to a gene: 6. The CDR3 sequence is 14 residues long. Germline V lookup: CDR1 MNHNS, CDR2 SASEGT. CDR3 bases: TGTGCCAGCGCCCTGGACAGGGGTAACACTGAAGCTTTCTTT. It specifies CASALDRGNTEAFF.

V usage is TRBV4-3 and J usage is TRBJ2-7; TRBD1 aligns across 7 bases. Germline-derived CDR1 and CDR2 are LGHNA and YSLEER. V shed 0 bases, J shed 3 bases, and the junction held 8 bases outside the gene matches. There are 16 residues in the CDR3. The CDR3 DNA reads as TGCGCCAGCAGCCAAGAATTCCTGGGACAGAGCTACGAGCAGTACTTC. It translates to CASSQEFLGQSYEQYF.

On this clone itself: Compared with germline, one end of the junction differs, possibly owing to a read error. The genes are TRBV6-1 and TRBJ2-7; tentatively, D is TRBD2 (7 bases). Germline lookup yields CDR1 MNHNS and CDR2 SASEGT. The CDR3 length is 15 residues. CDR3 protein: CASTETGGWYDEQYF. The DNA of the CDR3 is TGTGCCAGCACTGAAACGGGGGGCTGGTACGACGAGCAGTACTTC.

The chain combines TRBV10-3 with TRBJ2-2, with TRBD1 identical over 7 bases. This CDR3 comprises 16 residues. Germline V gene lookup returns CDR1 ENHRY and CDR2 SYGVKD. Trimming took 6 bases from V and 0 from J; bases not matched to a gene: 7. The CDR3 sequence: CAIRMGQTPNTGELFF. Here the CDR3 DNA reads TGTGCCATCAGGATGGGACAGACTCCGAACACCGGGGAGCTGTTTTTT.

The chain has TRBV27 and TRBJ1-4; TRBD1 matches at 11 bases. The V and J ends lost 7 bases and 8 bases, in that order; junction bases with no gene match: 6. Germline V CDR1 and CDR2: MNHEY, SMNVEV (reference sequence). The CDR3 has 14 amino acids. DNA of the CDR3: TGTGCCAGCAAAAGGACAGGGGGCTTAGAAAAACTGTTTTTT. Its translation is CASKRTGGLEKLFF.

The chain carries TRBV29-1 and TRBJ1-5; the D gene is possibly TRBD1 (5 bases). Per the germline V gene, CDR1 is SQVTM and CDR2 is ANQGSEA. CDR3 length: 13 amino acids. The CDR3 here is CNEGGVGLQPQHF. The DNA of the CDR3 is TGCAACGAGGGAGGGGTTGGGTTGCAGCCCCAGCATTTT. Using reference TRBV29-1 and TRBJ1-5 for the parts outside the CDR3, the full variable domain is SAVISQKPSRDICQRGTSLTIQCQVDSQVTMMFWYRQQPGQSLTLIATANQGSEATYESGFVIDKFPISRPNLTFSTLTVSNMSPEDSSIYLCNEGGVGLQPQHFGDGTRLSIL.

V gene TRBV4-1 combines with J gene TRBJ1-3; 8 bases are shared with TRBD1. CDR1 and CDR2 (germline): MGHRA, YSYEKL. The CDR3 has 16 residues. Trimming took 9 bases from V and 3 from J; bases not matched to a gene: 13. The CDR3 DNA reads TGCGCCAGTAGGGGCAGGGGGCGCGCGGATGGAAACACCATATATTTT. Its translation is CASRGRGRADGNTIYF.

The chain uses TRBV27 and TRBJ1-1; D remains unclear. The CDR3 is 17 amino acids. Trimming pared 0 bases from V and 0 bases from J, leaving 14 bases between. Germline V gives CDR1 MNHEY, CDR2 SMNVEV (reference sequence). As DNA, the CDR3 is TGTGCCAGCAGTTTATCAACCAGGCTGACCATGAACACTGAAGCTTTCTTT. This translates into CASSLSTRLTMNTEAFF.

This rearrangement joins TRBV10-1 to TRBJ2-1; D call uncertain. Looked up from germline, CDR1 is WNHNN and CDR2 is SYGVQD (reference sequence). V lost 5 bases and J 4 bases, leaving 12 bases between the germline ends. The CDR3 sequence is 14 residues long. For the CDR3, the DNA is TGCGCCAGCAGTTTCCGGGTAAAATACAATGAGCAGTTCTTC. Protein: CASSFRVKYNEQFF.

This clone was detected once. The genes are TRBV7-3 and TRBJ2-3; the match to TRBD1 covers 8 bases. Germline CDR1 reads SGHTA; CDR2 reads FQGTGA. This CDR3 region has 15 residues. Trimming cost V 6 bases and J 2 bases; bases outside gene matches: 7. The CDR3 coding sequence is TGTGCCAGCAGTCTGGGGGACAGGCTCACAGATACGCAGTATTTT. It translates to CASSLGDRLTDTQYF.

CDR3 coding DNA: TGCGCCAGCAGCTTGGGGACTAGCGGGATTTACAATGAGCAGTTCTTC. It encodes CASSLGTSGIYNEQFF. The chain joins TRBV5-1 to TRBJ2-1; 12 bases are a match to TRBD2. V was clipped by 0 bases and J by 4 bases; unmatched bases: 2. This CDR3 contains 16 residues. Germline values: CDR1 SGHRS, CDR2 YFSETQ.

The J gene is TRBJ2-7, the V gene TRBV10-3; 10 nucleotides line up with TRBD1. V dropped 6 bases and J dropped 6; count of bases not matched to a gene: 11. This CDR3 comprises 15 residues. Per the germline V gene, CDR1 is ENHRY and CDR2 is SYGVKD. The CDR3, as DNA: TGTGCCATCAGAGGGACAGGGGATGGGGGCCGCGAGCAGTACTTC. Translating it yields CAIRGTGDGGREQYF.

CDR3 in DNA: TGTGCCAGCAGCGCTCCAAGGGACACCTACAATGAGCAGTTCTTC. It specifies CASSAPRDTYNEQFF. The V gene is TRBV9, the J gene TRBJ2-1; a weak D match, TRBD1 (6 bases). Trimming cost V 3 bases and J 2 bases, with 12 bases left between them. Germline values: CDR1 SGDLS, CDR2 YYNGEE. The CDR3 spans 15 residues.

The V call is TRBV15, the J call TRBJ1-5; D gene unclear. CDR3 length: 14 residues. Per germline, CDR1 LNHNV and CDR2 YYDKDF (reference sequence). V shed 0 bases and J shed 4 bases, with 7 bases lying between them. CDR3 nucleotides: TGTGCCACCAGCAGAGATCCCACAAATCAGCCCCAGCATTTT. Translated: CATSRDPTNQPQHF.